The 29 T cell receptor beta chains presented below share a single source sample, sequenced in a study of blood T cell repertoires in COVID-19. The assay was immunoSEQ multiplex PCR, and TCRdb's table has in-frame clones only and misses some. The sample has some 260,000 clones, 88% seen once. What was sequenced was peripheral blood. The source of these receptors is a woman aged 25-40 years with acute or convalescent COVID-19.

J is TRBJ1-6 and V is TRBV6-5; TRBD1 matches 10 bases. Losses at the gene ends were 11 bases for V and 10 bases for J; bases not matched to a gene: 14. CDR3 size: 15 residues. Germline V CDR1 and CDR2: MNHEY, SVGAGI. The CDR3 reads CAAAGYGTGESPLHF. DNA of the CDR3: TGTGCCGCCGCAGGTTACGGGACAGGGGAGTCACCCCTCCACTTT.

This chain uses TRBV20-1 with TRBJ1-2, with D perhaps matching TRBD1 (6 bases). There are 14 residues in the CDR3. Trimming left V 3 bases short and J 4 bases short, with 15 bases between. Germline-derived CDR1 and CDR2 are DFQATT and SNEGSKA (reference sequence). The CDR3: CSASADRSRYGYTF. The CDR3 nucleotides read TGCAGTGCTAGTGCCGACAGGTCCCGCTATGGCTACACCTTC.

The CDR3 loop is CSVTGHMNTEAFF. The CDR3 DNA reads TGCAGCGTTACCGGACACATGAACACTGAAGCTTTCTTT. V gene TRBV29-1 combines with J gene TRBJ1-1, with D perhaps matching TRBD1 (5 bases). V was shortened by 5 bases and J by 0 bases, with 10 bases between the two germline ends. Germline CDR1 and CDR2: SQVTM and ANQGSEA. The CDR3 runs 13 residues.

The rearrangement joins TRBV9 to TRBJ2-7, with TRBD2 matching over 9 bases. The V and J ends lost 2 bases and 3 bases, in that order; junction bases with no gene match: 3. Germline assignment: CDR1 SGDLS and CDR2 YYNGEE. The CDR3 consists of 14 residues. The CDR3 sequence is CASSVSGSGYEQYF. The CDR3 nucleotides read TGTGCCAGCAGCGTTAGCGGGAGTGGCTACGAGCAGTACTTC.

V gene TRBV5-1 combines with J gene TRBJ2-7; TRBD1 agrees at 9 bases. Unmatched junction bases numbered 15, after V lost 1 base and J lost 7 bases. Germline CDR1 SGHRS, CDR2 YFSETQ. The CDR3 is 17 amino acids. Here the CDR3 reads CASSLRRTGTGSGEQYF. CDR3 sequence (DNA): TGCGCCAGCAGCTTGCGACGAACCGGGACAGGGTCTGGGGAGCAGTACTTC.

The gene calls are TRBV30 and TRBJ2-7; TRBD2 aligns across 14 bases. This CDR3 comprises 17 residues. Germline CDR1 is GTSNPN and CDR2 is SVGIG (reference sequence). The V and J ends lost 3 bases and 5 bases, in that order; junction bases with no gene match: 12. The CDR3 coding sequence is TGTGCCTGGAGCACGAGGATAGGGACTAGCGGGAGTCACGAGCAGTACTTC. Encoded protein: CAWSTRIGTSGSHEQYF.

The chain is built from TRBV7-9 and TRBJ2-1, with D possibly matching TRBD2 (6 bases). The CDR3 is 15 residues long. Germline V lookup: CDR1 SEHNR, CDR2 FQNEAQ (reference sequence). With 4 bases removed from V and 0 bases from J, the gap between germline ends came to 10 bases. The chain's CDR3 is CASSSTRSSYNEQFF. The DNA of the CDR3 is TGTGCCAGCAGCTCGACTAGGAGCTCCTACAATGAGCAGTTCTTC.

A single count supports this clone. The CDR3 coding sequence is TGTGCCAGCAGTTTTCCGAATCAGCCCCAGCATTTT. Its translation is CASSFPNQPQHF. The rearrangement joins TRBV6-6 to TRBJ1-5, with no clear D. The length of the CDR3 is 12 residues. CDR1 and CDR2 (germline): MNHNY, SVGAGI (reference sequence). The V and J ends lost 4 bases and 4 bases respectively, with 5 bases between them.

This clone has only a few counts. The chain carries TRBV24-1 and TRBJ1-5; a weak D match, TRBD1 (6 bases). Trimming pared 10 bases from V and 1 base from J, leaving 13 bases between. The germline V gene has CDR1 KGHDR and CDR2 SFDVKD. CDR3 length: 14 amino acids. The CDR3 reads CATGTGLSNQPQHF. Written as DNA, the CDR3 is TGTGCCACGGGAACAGGGTTAAGCAATCAGCCCCAGCATTTT.

This rearrangement joins TRBV7-2 to TRBJ2-3, with D perhaps TRBD2 (6 bases). CDR3 length: 16 residues. The V gene's germline CDR1 is SGHTA and CDR2 FQGNSA. The germline V and J ends were trimmed by 7 bases and 1 base, with 18 bases remaining between them. CDR3: CASTPRAGIGTDTQYF. The CDR3 nucleotides are TGTGCCAGCACACCCCGGGCGGGAATTGGCACAGATACGCAGTATTTT.

The gene calls are TRBV11-3 and TRBJ2-3, with D perhaps matching TRBD2 (6 bases). Germline CDR1 SGHNT, CDR2 YENEEA. Trimming stripped 1 base from V and 10 bases from J, with 12 bases between. The length of the CDR3 is 13 residues. The CDR3 DNA follows: TGTGCCAGCAGCTTAGGGGGGGAAAAAGCGCAGTATTTT. Encoded protein: CASSLGGEKAQYF. Looking up the rest from reference TRBV11-3 and TRBJ2-3 gives the full variable domain: EAGVVQSPRYKIIEKKQPVAFWCNPISGHNTLYWYLQNLGQGPELLIRYENEEAVDDSQLPKDRFSAERLKGVDSTLKIQPAELGDSAVYLCASSLGGEKAQYFGPGTRLTVL.

This chain connects TRBV7-2 to TRBJ1-2; D not certain. The germline CDR1 and CDR2 sequences are SGHTA and FQGNSA. The germline V and J ends were trimmed by 1 base and 8 bases, with 8 bases remaining between them. This CDR3 has 12 residues. The chain's CDR3 is CASSLVAVGYTF. The CDR3 nucleotides read TGTGCCAGCAGCTTAGTAGCAGTCGGCTACACCTTC.

The chain employs TRBV7-3 and TRBJ2-5; D perhaps matches TRBD2 (6 bases). Trimming cost V 5 bases and J 5 bases, with 12 bases left between them. The CDR3 has 13 residues. The germline CDR1 and CDR2 sequences are SGHTA and FQGTGA. DNA for the CDR3: TGTGCCAGCAGCGCACGACGGGGGGAGACCCAGTACTTC. The encoded protein is CASSARRGETQYF. The full variable domain, in which reference TRBV7-3 and TRBJ2-5 provide the parts outside the CDR3, is GAGVSQTPSNKVTEKGKYVELRCDPISGHTALYWYRQSLGQGPEFLIYFQGTGAADDSGLPNDRFFAVRPEGSVSTLKIQRTERGDSAVYLCASSARRGETQYFGPGTRLLVL.

The V and J genes are TRBV9 and TRBJ2-5; 8 nucleotides align to TRBD1. CDR1 SGDLS and CDR2 YYNGEE come from the germline V gene. The V gene end was trimmed by 2 bases and the J gene end by 4 bases; junction bases not matched to a gene: 4. CDR3 length: 14 amino acids. This chain's CDR3 is CASSVDRDGETQYF. CDR3 in DNA: TGTGCCAGCAGCGTGGACAGGGATGGAGAGACCCAGTACTTC. The entire variable domain, with the rest obtained from reference TRBV9 and TRBJ2-5, is as follows: DSGVTQTPKHLITATGQRVTLRCSPRSGDLSVYWYQQSLDQGLQFLIQYYNGEERAKGNILERFSAQQFPDLHSELNLSSLELGDSALYFCASSVDRDGETQYFGPGTRLLVL.

This sequence joins TRBV11-3 and TRBJ2-2, with D perhaps matching TRBD2 (5 bases). CDR1 SGHNT and CDR2 YENEEA come from the germline V gene. This CDR3 spans 14 amino acids. The ends were cut back, 5 bases at V and 6 bases at J, with 13 bases in the middle. The CDR3 loop reads CASSPQLVSGELFF. The CDR3 DNA sequence: TGTGCCAGCAGCCCACAACTAGTCTCCGGGGAGCTGTTTTTT.

This chain links TRBV30 with TRBJ2-7; no clear D gene. V was trimmed by 0 bases and J by 2 bases, leaving 8 bases between them. Germline V CDR1 and CDR2: GTSNPN, SVGIG (reference sequence). The CDR3 has 13 amino acids. CDR3 protein: CAWSVHITYEQYF. The CDR3 coding sequence is TGTGCCTGGAGTGTACACATCACCTACGAGCAGTACTTC.

The chain couples TRBV6-4 to TRBJ2-3, with D possibly matching TRBD2 (5 bases). The length of the CDR3 is 14 residues. The germline V gene has CDR1 MRHNA and CDR2 SNTAGT. V was clipped by 5 bases and J by 3 bases, with 12 bases between them. CDR3 bases: TGTGCCAGCAGTCAAGGGTTAGCGACAGATACGCAGTATTTT. Its translation is CASSQGLATDTQYF.

The V and J genes are TRBV9 and TRBJ2-7; 9 nucleotides agree with TRBD2. Germline CDR1 reads SGDLS; CDR2 reads YYNGEE. The CDR3 contains 16 residues. J gave up 4 bases and V 1 base, and 9 bases lay outside the gene matches. The CDR3 sequence: CASSVRGSGSQYEQYF. DNA of the CDR3: TGTGCCAGCAGCGTACGGGGTAGCGGGAGTCAGTACGAGCAGTACTTC.

V usage is TRBV29-1 and J usage is TRBJ1-1, with 7 bases identical to TRBD1. The CDR3 contains 12 residues. V gave up 3 bases and J gave up 11 bases; unmatched junction bases: 9. Germline CDR1 and CDR2: SQVTM and ANQGSEA. The CDR3 reads CSVEDRTTSAFF. The CDR3 DNA reads TGCAGCGTTGAGGACAGGACCACATCGGCTTTCTTT.

The rearrangement uses TRBV2 and TRBJ2-7; TRBD2 aligns across 12 bases. The CDR3 is 14 amino acids. Germline V CDR1 and CDR2: SNHLY, FYNNEI. With V trimmed by 6 bases and J by 9 bases, 9 bases remained unmatched. CDR3 nucleotide sequence: TGTGCCAGCAGGGCGACTAGCGGGAGAGGCGGGCAGTACTTC. The encoded protein is CASRATSGRGGQYF.

The J gene is TRBJ2-7, the V gene TRBV4-3; D may be TRBD2 (5 bases). Trimming pared 1 base from V and 4 bases from J, leaving 14 bases between. The CDR3 totals 15 residues. Germline assignment: CDR1 LGHNA and CDR2 YSLEER. CDR3: CASSQGWVGVYEQYF. The CDR3 bases are TGCGCCAGCAGCCAAGGGTGGGTCGGGGTGTACGAGCAGTACTTC.

This chain connects TRBV9 to TRBJ2-3; no clear D gene. The CDR3 runs 16 residues. Germline loops: CDR1 SGDLS, CDR2 YYNGEE. The V gene lost 4 bases and the J gene lost 2 bases, with 17 bases spanning the gap. The CDR3 loop reads CASSPHARPITDTQYF. As DNA, the CDR3 is TGTGCCAGCAGCCCACACGCGCGGCCGATCACAGATACGCAGTATTTT.

The chain joins TRBV19 to TRBJ2-4; 9 positions agree with TRBD2. Germline trimming cut 1 base from V and 1 base from J; bases unmatched to any gene: 11. Looked up from germline, CDR1 is LNHDA and CDR2 is SQIVND (reference sequence). This CDR3 comprises 19 residues. CDR3 DNA: TGTGCCAGTAGTATAGGAATCCGGCGGGAGGGGTACGCCAAAAACATTCAGTACTTC. This gives the protein CASSIGIRREGYAKNIQYF.

The chain uses TRBV28 and TRBJ1-5; D is unresolved. CDR3 size: 12 residues. Per the germline V gene, CDR1 is MDHEN and CDR2 is SYDVKM. Trimming took 2 bases from V and 7 from J, leaving 6 bases between them. The CDR3 is CASSLLGQPQHF. CDR3 sequence (DNA): TGTGCCAGCAGTTTACTGGGCCAGCCCCAGCATTTT.

The J gene is TRBJ2-3, the V gene TRBV18; 9 bases map to TRBD1. CDR3 length: 16 residues. In germline, CDR1 is KGHSH, CDR2 LQKENI. With 3 bases clipped from V and 3 bases from J, the junction kept 7 bases outside the gene matches. As DNA, the CDR3 is TGTGCCAGCTCACCGTATACAGGGGGCGCGACAGATACGCAGTATTTT. Protein sequence: CASSPYTGGATDTQYF.

The V and J genes are TRBV11-2 and TRBJ2-7; weak D call: TRBD1 (5 bases). V shed 1 base and J shed 3 bases, with 13 bases lying between them. The CDR3 is 15 residues long. The germline gives CDR1 SGHAT, CDR2 FQNNGV. DNA of the CDR3: TGTGCCAGCAGCTTAGGGCAGGGAAAATTCTACGAGCAGTACTTC. Its protein product is CASSLGQGKFYEQYF.

This chain links TRBV30 with TRBJ2-2; no firm D call. Germline CDR1 GTSNPN, CDR2 SVGIG (reference sequence). The CDR3 has 15 amino acids. The germline V and J ends were trimmed by 2 bases and 7 bases, with 17 bases remaining between them. The CDR3 DNA reads as TGTGCCTGGAGTTCCGCCATCACCTACGTCGGGGAGCTGTTTTTT. It translates to CAWSSAITYVGELFF.

The chain employs TRBV30 and TRBJ2-3, with 8 nucleotides matching TRBD1. The V gene end was trimmed by 2 bases and the J gene end by 0 bases; junction bases not matched to a gene: 4. CDR3 size: 15 residues. Germline V lookup: CDR1 GTSNPN, CDR2 SVGIG (reference sequence). DNA of the CDR3: TGTGCCTGGAGTATCGGACAGGGCAGCACAGATACGCAGTATTTT. Its translation: CAWSIGQGSTDTQYF.

V is TRBV27 and J is TRBJ2-7, with 9 bases aligning to TRBD2. V lost 5 bases, J lost 7 bases, and 18 bases stayed unmatched. The CDR3 consists of 17 residues. Germline-derived CDR1 and CDR2 are MNHEY and SMNVEV (reference sequence). CDR3 in amino acids: CASSALAGVPLRYEQYF. The DNA of the CDR3 is TGTGCCAGCAGTGCCTTAGCGGGAGTTCCGTTACGGTATGAGCAGTACTTC.